This T cell receptor (beta chain) was identified during a study of circulating and synovial CD4+ cells in juvenile arthritis. Only in-frame clones appear in the TCRdb table, and some are missing; sequencing was by immunoSEQ multiplex PCR. The sample lists around 30,000 clones, roughly 96% occurring once. Germline V lookup: CDR1 SGHRS, CDR2 YFSETQ. CDR3 size: 15 residues. Trimming cost V 1 base and J 4 bases, with 14 bases left between them. The sample comprised CD4+ T cells from blood. V and J are TRBV5-1 and TRBJ2-5, with D possibly TRBD1 on 5 matching bases. This TCR came from a human donor with juvenile idiopathic arthritis. This CDR3 reads CASSLRSGWGETQYF. The CDR3 DNA follows: TGCGCCAGCAGCTTGAGGTCAGGGTGGGGAGAGACCCAGTACTTC.